The next 32 T cell receptor beta chains were all read from a single sample in a study of T cells in Graves' hyperthyroidism and ophthalmopathy. Researchers amplified the TCR beta CDR3 regions from RNA transcripts. TCR CDR3 regions were first amplified by RT-PCR with HTBI primers. TCRdb re-analysed the multiplex PCR reads in MiXCR, keeping a single row per CDR3 protein. The data show around 520,000 distinct CDR3 sequences, with under 15% seen just once and about a sixth held by the top ten. Sequenced sample: blood. The receptors originated from a woman in her late teens or twenties with Graves' hyperthyroidism.

A few counts support this clonotype. A much larger clonotype is one base distant, so this may be a read error. The chain recombines TRBV9 with TRBJ2-1; 9 bases match TRBD2. The CDR3 length is 15 residues. Losses at the gene ends were 3 bases for V and 9 bases for J; bases not matched to a gene: 10. Germline CDR1 and CDR2: SGDLS and YYNGEE. For the CDR3, the DNA is TGTGCCAGCAGCGACGCCGGGACTAGCCGTCCTGAGCAGTTCTTC. This sequence encodes CASSDAGTSRPEQFF.

About this clonotype: An end of the junction does not agree with germline; a read error may underlie this. The J gene is TRBJ1-1, the V gene TRBV27; D ambiguous. The CDR3 runs 13 residues. Germline CDR1 and CDR2: MNHEY and SMNVEV (reference sequence). The chain's CDR3 is CASSLSRNTGAFF. Here the CDR3 DNA reads TGTGCCAGCAGTTTATCGAGAAACACTGGAGCTTTCTTT.

This clonotype was seen more than once but under ten times. The genes are TRBV10-1 and TRBJ1-2, with 7 bases lining up with TRBD1. Trimming at V came to 4 bases and at J to 2 bases, leaving 7 bases not matched to a gene. CDR1 is WNHNN, CDR2 SYGVQD, per germline (reference sequence). The CDR3 covers 15 residues. The CDR3 DNA reads TGCGCCAGCAGTGTTAGGGGACAGTGCAACTATGGCTACACCTTC. It is translated as CASSVRGQCNYGYTF.

This clonotype was counted a few times. The chain employs TRBV19 and TRBJ1-2, with 8 positions matching TRBD1. The CDR3 consists of 15 residues. CDR1 is LNHDA, CDR2 SQIVND, per germline (reference sequence). J gave up 4 bases and V 5 bases, and 9 bases lay outside the gene matches. This CDR3 reads CASSPTQGASYGYTF. The CDR3, as DNA: TGTGCCAGTAGTCCCACTCAGGGGGCAAGCTATGGCTACACCTTC.

The sample holds many counts of this clonotype. The genes are TRBV6-1 and TRBJ2-2; 10 bases line up with TRBD2. In germline, CDR1 is MNHNS, CDR2 SASEGT. With V trimmed by 6 bases and J by 1 base, 5 bases remained unmatched. The CDR3 loop spans 16 amino acids. CDR3 in amino acids: CASSELAGRNTGELFF. The CDR3 bases are TGTGCCAGCAGCGAACTAGCGGGACGGAACACCGGGGAGCTGTTTTTT.

This clonotype showed up many times. This CDR3 reads CASSFGGHPYEQYF. The CDR3 DNA reads TGTGCCAGCAGCTTCGGGGGGCACCCCTACGAGCAGTACTTC. The chain has TRBV7-2 and TRBJ2-7, with D perhaps TRBD2 (7 bases). The CDR3 runs to 14 residues. V was trimmed by 3 bases and J by 2 bases, leaving 11 bases between them. CDR1 is SGHTA and CDR2 is FQGNSA in the germline V gene.

This clonotype was counted at least ten times. The gene calls are TRBV30 and TRBJ1-6; D is perhaps TRBD1 (6 bases). CDR3 length: 14 amino acids. CDR1 is GTSNPN and CDR2 is SVGIG in the germline V gene (reference sequence). The V end lost 3 bases, the J end lost 9 bases, and 15 bases lay between the germline ends. The CDR3 nucleotides are TGTGCCTGGAGAGCCCAGGGGAATGGTTCACCCCTCCACTTT. It translates to CAWRAQGNGSPLHF.

The sample holds many counts of this clonotype. The genes are TRBV3-1 and TRBJ1-1; 10 bases match TRBD1. The germline V gene has CDR1 LGHDT and CDR2 YNNKEL (reference sequence). J gave up 6 bases and V 4 bases, and 2 bases lay outside the gene matches. This CDR3 region has 13 residues. The CDR3 coding sequence is TGTGCCAGCAGCCCGGGACAGGGGTCTGAAGCTTTCTTT. As protein: CASSPGQGSEAFF.

This clonotype was found many times. V gene TRBV30 combines with J gene TRBJ1-4; D gene unclear. V gave up 1 base and J gave up 3 bases, with 9 bases separating them. Germline V CDR1 and CDR2: GTSNPN, SVGIG (reference sequence). This CDR3 has 14 residues. The CDR3 bases are TGTGCCTGGAGTGGAAGCTCCCCTAATGAAAAACTGTTTTTT. Protein product: CAWSGSSPNEKLFF.

The chain is built from TRBV5-1 and TRBJ2-5, with D unresolved. CDR1 is SGHRS and CDR2 is YFSETQ in the germline V gene. Trimming took 5 bases from V and 5 from J, leaving 13 bases between them. CDR3 length: 13 residues. This CDR3 reads CASRDRNTETQYF. DNA for the CDR3: TGCGCCAGCAGGGATCGGAACACGGAGACCCAGTACTTC.

This clonotype was observed at least ten times. The V and J genes are TRBV5-1 and TRBJ1-2, with D maybe TRBD1 (6 bases). Germline V gene sequence: CDR1 SGHRS, CDR2 YFSETQ. Trimming took off 0 bases at V and 7 bases at J, with 13 bases between the two ends. This CDR3 is 14 amino acids long. The CDR3 DNA sequence: TGCGCCAGCAGCTTGGTAGCAGGGGACCGTGGCTACACCTTC. This gives the protein CASSLVAGDRGYTF.

This clonotype occurred many times. The J gene is TRBJ1-4, the V gene TRBV18; 8 nucleotides match TRBD1. This CDR3 is 18 amino acids long. Germline CDR1 and CDR2: KGHSH and LQKENI. The V gene end was trimmed by 3 bases and the J gene end by 0 bases; junction bases not matched to a gene: 9. Here the CDR3 DNA reads TGTGCCAGCTCACCCTCAGGGGGCTACCTTGCAACTAATGAAAAACTGTTTTTT. Translated: CASSPSGGYLATNEKLFF.

The sample holds many counts of this clonotype. The rearrangement uses TRBV7-3 and TRBJ2-7; 15 bases are a match to TRBD2. The V gene's germline CDR1 is SGHTA and CDR2 FQGTGA. The CDR3 length is 17 residues. J was trimmed by 6 bases and V by 5 bases; bases with no gene match: 11. CDR3 protein: CASSPGTSGRWIREQYF. The CDR3 DNA reads as TGTGCCAGCAGCCCAGGGACTAGCGGGAGGTGGATCCGCGAGCAGTACTTC.

This clonotype was seen many times. The chain couples TRBV11-3 to TRBJ2-1; D ambiguous. Trimming shortened V by 1 base and J by 8 bases, and 12 bases separated the two germline ends. From germline, CDR1 is SGHNT and CDR2 YENEEA. This CDR3 comprises 14 residues. The CDR3 DNA reads TGTGCCAGCAGCTTAGTGCCGGAACGGGATGAGCAGTTCTTC. This sequence encodes CASSLVPERDEQFF.

This clonotype occurred many times. DNA for the CDR3: TGTGCCAGCAGTTACGGACAGGACGTGGGCTATGGCTACACCTTC. Its translation is CASSYGQDVGYGYTF. This chain joins TRBV6-2 or TRBV6-3 and TRBJ1-2; the match to TRBD1 covers 7 bases. The length of the CDR3 is 15 residues. J lost 4 bases, V lost 2 bases, and 7 bases had no gene match. Germline V gives CDR1 MNHEY, CDR2 SVGEGT.

The chain recombines TRBV9 with TRBJ2-3, with D perhaps TRBD1 (6 bases). This CDR3 spans 14 amino acids. The V and J ends lost 2 bases and 5 bases respectively, with 12 bases between them. Germline loops: CDR1 SGDLS, CDR2 YYNGEE. Written as DNA, the CDR3 is TGTGCCAGCAGCGTGATGGGGGCGATAGATACGCAGTATTTT. As protein: CASSVMGAIDTQYF. Looking up the rest from reference TRBV9 and TRBJ2-3 gives the full variable domain: DSGVTQTPKHLITATGQRVTLRCSPRSGDLSVYWYQQSLDQGLQFLIQYYNGEERAKGNILERFSAQQFPDLHSELNLSSLELGDSALYFCASSVMGAIDTQYFGPGTRLTVL.

This clonotype has only a few counts. DNA for the CDR3: TGCGCCAGCAGTGACAGATATAATTCACCCCTCCACTTT. Its translation is CASSDRYNSPLHF. The chain joins TRBV10-2 to TRBJ1-6, with no clear D. The germline gives CDR1 WSHSY, CDR2 SAAADI. The CDR3 is made up of 13 amino acids. Trimming left V 3 bases short and J 4 bases short, with 4 bases between.

This clonotype was detected many times. The chain is built from TRBV12-3 or TRBV12-4 and TRBJ2-2, with 8 bases lining up with TRBD2. The CDR3 runs 17 residues. V gave up 2 bases and J gave up 5 bases; unmatched junction bases: 10. For the CDR3, the DNA is TGTGCCAGCAGTTTATCCCCGGGACTAGACCTTACCGGGGAGCTGTTTTTT. Its protein is CASSLSPGLDLTGELFF.

This clonotype was detected a few times. The chain joins TRBV14 to TRBJ1-2; maybe TRBD1 (6 bases). The V gene lost 0 bases and the J gene lost 3 bases, with 11 bases spanning the gap. The V gene's germline CDR1 is SGHDN and CDR2 FVKESK. The CDR3 consists of 15 residues. The CDR3 coding sequence is TGTGCCAGCAGCCAAGAAACAGGGCCCTACTATGGCTACACCTTC. It translates to CASSQETGPYYGYTF. Full variable domain (remainder filled in from reference TRBV14 and TRBJ1-2): EAGVTQFPSHSVIEKGQTVTLRCDPISGHDNLYWYRRVMGKEIKFLLHFVKESKQDESGMPNNRFLAERTGGTYSTLKVQPAELEDSGVYFCASSQETGPYYGYTFGSGTRLTVV.

This clonotype has ten or more counts. J is TRBJ1-2 and V is TRBV3-1, with a weak D call TRBD1 (5 bases). Germline V gene data show CDR1 as LGHDT and CDR2 as YNNKEL (reference sequence). The CDR3 spans 15 residues. V was shortened by 1 base and J by 0 bases, with 9 bases between the two germline ends. CDR3 bases: TGTGCCAGCAGCCAAGCCGACAGCTCTAACTATGGCTACACCTTC. Its protein product is CASSQADSSNYGYTF.

This clonotype was detected ten times or more. V gene TRBV5-6 combines with J gene TRBJ2-3; 11 bases are shared with TRBD1. The ends lost 4 bases at V and 3 bases at J; junction bases unmatched: 7. The CDR3 runs 16 residues. Germline-derived CDR1 and CDR2 are SGHDT and YYEEEE. For the CDR3, the DNA is TGTGCCAGCAGCGTCGCGTGGGACAGGGGGACAGATACGCAGTATTTT. Its protein product is CASSVAWDRGTDTQYF.

This clonotype was found a few times. V usage is TRBV2 and J usage is TRBJ1-3; D is possibly TRBD1 (5 bases). Germline V gives CDR1 SNHLY, CDR2 FYNNEI. CDR3 length equals 15 residues. V lost 4 bases, J lost 2 bases, and 12 bases lay in between. This chain's CDR3 is CASSVIRDPGNTIYF. CDR3 coding DNA: TGTGCCAGCAGTGTCATCCGGGACCCTGGAAACACCATATATTTT.

This clonotype has a count of ten or more. The chain joins TRBV24-1 to TRBJ2-5; D is perhaps TRBD2 (6 bases). This CDR3 comprises 15 residues. Germline V gene data show CDR1 as KGHDR and CDR2 as SFDVKD. Trimming pared 5 bases from V and 1 base from J, leaving 13 bases between. The CDR3 DNA reads TGTGCCACCAGTGGTGGGCGGGGAACCCAAGAGACCCAGTACTTC. Its translation is CATSGGRGTQETQYF.

This clonotype was detected many times. The chain links TRBV11-2 to TRBJ2-2; tentative D call: TRBD2 (5 bases). V was clipped by 8 bases and J by 5 bases, with 24 bases between them. The CDR3 runs to 17 residues. Germline V lookup: CDR1 SGHAT, CDR2 FQNNGV. CDR3 loop: CASATSAAAGGTGELFF. The CDR3 DNA is TGTGCCAGCGCAACCTCGGCAGCGGCTGGTGGTACCGGGGAGCTGTTTTTT.

This clonotype was seen ten or more times. V gene TRBV24-1 combines with J gene TRBJ2-3, with D unclear. The V gene's germline CDR1 is KGHDR and CDR2 SFDVKD. The V gene lost 4 bases and the J gene lost 4 bases, with 20 bases spanning the gap. The CDR3 extends over 17 amino acids. The CDR3, as DNA: TGTGCCACCAGTGACCCCGGACGGCAGGACGATCCAGATACGCAGTATTTT. Amino acids: CATSDPGRQDDPDTQYF.

This clonotype was seen ten or more times. The V gene is TRBV4-2, the J gene TRBJ2-3; D is undetermined. V shed 3 bases and J shed 0 bases, with 19 bases lying between them. CDR3 size: 18 residues. CDR1 and CDR2 (germline): LGHNA, YNFKEQ. The CDR3 protein is CASSHWSVVGWSTDTQYF. The CDR3, as DNA: TGTGCCAGCAGCCACTGGTCGGTAGTGGGTTGGAGCACAGATACGCAGTATTTT.

There are many counts of this clonotype. This rearrangement joins TRBV12-5 to TRBJ2-1; D tentatively fits TRBD1 or TRBD2 (6 bases each). Trimming cost V 0 bases and J 10 bases, with 16 bases left between them. The CDR3 has 15 amino acids. Germline V gives CDR1 LGHNT, CDR2 FRNRAP. The CDR3 nucleotides read TGTGCTAGTGGTTTGGTAGGGGGAAGGGACTGGGAGCAGTTCTTC. Residues: CASGLVGGRDWEQFF.

The chain joins TRBV19 to TRBJ1-2; tentative D call: TRBD1 (6 bases). Germline CDR1 and CDR2: LNHDA and SQIVND (reference sequence). Trimming shortened V by 9 bases and J by 3 bases, and 23 bases separated the two germline ends. The CDR3 consists of 16 residues. DNA for the CDR3: TGTGCCAGCGATAGGGGGGCAACGGCTATGTACTATGGCTACACCTTC. It specifies CASDRGATAMYYGYTF.

The rearrangement uses TRBV6-1 and TRBJ1-2; unclear D gene. With 8 bases removed from V and 0 bases from J, the gap between germline ends came to 25 bases. CDR3 length equals 18 residues. Germline CDR1 reads MNHNS; CDR2 reads SASEGT. The CDR3 DNA reads as TGTGCCAGCGATCCCTTGAGGGCCGGGATGGGGTCTAACTATGGCTACACCTTC. This encodes CASDPLRAGMGSNYGYTF.

About this clonotype itself: A much larger clone lies a single base off, so this may be a read error. The chain joins TRBV20-1 to TRBJ2-3; D uncertain. From germline, CDR1 is DFQATT and CDR2 SNEGSKA (reference sequence). The CDR3 consists of 15 residues. The V gene lost 5 bases and the J gene lost 4 bases, with 19 bases spanning the gap. The chain's CDR3 is CSAPSGRPLPDTQYF. CDR3 in DNA: TGCAGTGCTCCCTCCGGGCGACCACTCCCAGATACGCAGTATTTT.

This clonotype was found many times. This chain links TRBV3-1 with TRBJ1-1; D remains unclear. Between the trimmed V and J ends, which lost 0 bases and 6 bases, there was a span of 8 bases. CDR3 size: 13 residues. Germline values: CDR1 LGHDT, CDR2 YNNKEL (reference sequence). CDR3 DNA sequence: TGTGCCAGCAGCCAAGAAGGGTGGGCTGAAGCTTTCTTT. Its translation is CASSQEGWAEAFF.

This clonotype showed up many times. This chain connects TRBV7-3 to TRBJ2-7, with a tentative D call TRBD1 (6 bases). V gave up 5 bases and J gave up 3 bases, with 11 bases separating them. CDR3 length: 13 amino acids. The germline gives CDR1 SGHTA, CDR2 FQGTGA. The CDR3: CASSPGQFYEQYF. CDR3 nucleotides: TGTGCCAGCAGCCCGGGACAATTCTACGAGCAGTACTTC.